The clone carrying this T cell receptor beta chain was picked up one time. The antigen is not known. The data originate from a study of cytomegalovirus exposure and HLA in healthy donors. Overall study results and limits: An analysis done earlier found most TCR beta V segments productive about 90% or about 30% of the time. In a later analysis, at a false discovery rate of 0.05, 15,000 to 20,000 TCR beta sequences were associated with HLA alleles. In a later analysis, DRB1 alleles had the most associated TCRs; HLA-C alleles the fewest.

Researchers ran the PCR with 60 Vbeta and 13 Jbeta primers. Sequencing was performed with immunoSEQ multiplex PCR; in TCRdb, only in-frame clones are kept and a portion is missing. The sample includes under 170,000 clones, about 60% of them seen just once. CDR3 size: 16 residues. Trimming cost V 1 base and J 8 bases; bases outside gene matches: 3. Germline CDR1 is SGHAT and CDR2 is FQNNGV. Sequenced sample: PBMCs. This receptor was obtained from an older woman in good health and CMV-seropositive. This chain links TRBV11-2 with TRBJ2-1; 15 nucleotides align to TRBD2. CDR3 amino acids: CASSLAGTSGRHEQFF. CDR3 coding DNA: TGTGCCAGCAGCTTAGCAGGGACTAGCGGGAGGCATGAGCAGTTCTTC.